The 2 T cell receptor beta chains listed next were all sequenced from one sample in a study of blood T cell repertoires in COVID-19. Libraries were prepared by immunoSEQ multiplex PCR; TCRdb keeps only in-frame clonotypes and omits some of them. Among 300,000 to 500,000 clones listed, around 87% were seen once. The sequenced material came from PBMCs or T cells enriched from blood (not recorded which). These receptors were obtained from a woman aged 25-40 years with acute COVID-19.

This chain links TRBV18 with TRBJ1-6; 10 bases agree with TRBD1. The CDR3 is 15 amino acids. V gave up 3 bases and J gave up 8 bases; unmatched junction bases: 4. Per the germline V gene, CDR1 is KGHSH and CDR2 is LQKENI. The CDR3 sequence is CASSPIGTGDSPLHF. In DNA form, the CDR3 reads TGTGCCAGCTCACCTATAGGGACAGGGGATTCACCCCTCCACTTT.

This chain links TRBV7-2 with TRBJ1-1; D remains ambiguous. CDR3 length: 12 residues. Trimming removed 2 bases from V and 2 bases from J, with 3 bases in between. The germline V gene encodes CDR1 SGHTA and CDR2 FQGNSA. CDR3 in amino acids: CASSLTNTEAFF. CDR3 sequence (DNA): TGTGCCAGCAGCTTAACAAACACTGAAGCTTTCTTT.